These 2 T cell receptor beta chains came from one sample sequenced in a study of OX40 agonist ivuxolimab in advanced cancers. The protocol was immunoSEQ multiplex PCR, while the TCRdb copy is restricted to in-frame clones and leaves out a portion. Here the sample spans some 90,000 clones, roughly 93% being singletons. The material sequenced was CD4+ or CD8+ T cells sorted from blood, taken in a trial of the OX40 agonist ivuxolimab. Receptors were obtained from an adult with an advanced solid tumor such as melanoma, head and neck, liver or kidney cancer.

The genes are TRBV28 and TRBJ2-1; 10 nucleotides line up with TRBD2. With V trimmed by 2 bases and J by 8 bases, 3 bases remained unmatched. The germline gives CDR1 MDHEN, CDR2 SYDVKM. This CDR3 is 14 amino acids long. The CDR3 region is CASSLLAGEDEQFF. CDR3 nucleotide sequence: TGTGCCAGCAGTTTACTAGCGGGAGAAGATGAGCAGTTCTTC.

The chain recombines TRBV7-8 with TRBJ2-7, with D perhaps matching TRBD1 (6 bases). Trimming shortened V by 3 bases and J by 2 bases, and 8 bases separated the two germline ends. CDR3 length: 13 residues. Germline V gives CDR1 SGHVS, CDR2 FQNEAQ. The CDR3 here is CASSFNRAYEQYF. The CDR3 region has the DNA TGTGCCAGCAGCTTTAACAGGGCCTACGAGCAGTACTTC.